Listed below are T cell receptor beta chains from one sample, sequenced in a study of T cells in Graves' hyperthyroidism and ophthalmopathy. TCRdb reprocessed the multiplex PCR reads via MiXCR and lists one record per CDR3 protein. This sample yields about 380,000 distinct CDR3 sequences, of which around 20% are seen a single time; around two fifths belongs to the top ten. Sequencing was performed on blood. Every receptor here comes from a man aged 18 to 29 with Graves' ophthalmopathy. The CDR3 runs from the conserved cysteine through the conserved F or W. Each record gives: J gene, V gene, D gene, clone size, CDR3 protein, CDR3 DNA. The D gene is left open where the match is weak. Only some rows state a clone size, as once, few, many or a class for expanded clones.

J: TRBJ2-3; V: TRBV6-5; D: TRBD2; size: many; CDR3: CASSYLASASGGATDTQYF; DNA: TGTGCCAGCAGTTACTTGGCGTCAGCTAGCGGGGGGGCAACAGATACGCAGTATTTT
J: TRBJ1-2; V: TRBV24-1; D: .; size: few; CDR3: CATSDGGPGYTF; DNA: TGTGCCACCAGTGATGGGGGCCCTGGCTACACCTTC
J: TRBJ2-1; V: TRBV6-1; D: .; size: .; CDR3: CASSESPQGVRVLEQFF; DNA: TGTGCCAGCAGTGAAAGTCCACAGGGCGTGAGGGTCCTAGAGCAGTTCTTC
J: TRBJ2-7; V: TRBV7-9; D: TRBD1; size: few; CDR3: CASRQTGFDEQYF; DNA: TGTGCCAGCAGACAGACAGGGTTCGACGAGCAGTACTTC
J: TRBJ1-2; V: TRBV7-9; D: .; size: few; CDR3: CASIMDRRRYTF; DNA: TGTGCCAGCATTATGGACAGACGGCGCTACACCTTC
J: TRBJ1-3; V: TRBV12-3/TRBV12-4; D: .; size: many; CDR3: CASSLKAGTGNTIYF; DNA: TGTGCCAGCAGTTTAAAGGCAGGGACTGGAAACACCATATATTTT
J: TRBJ1-1; V: TRBV4-1; D: .; size: many; CDR3: CASSQVKQGAPEAFF; DNA: TGCGCCAGCAGCCAAGTCAAGCAGGGCGCTCCTGAAGCTTTCTTT
J: TRBJ2-7; V: TRBV6-2/TRBV6-3; D: TRBD1; size: many; CDR3: CASGQGVPYEQYF; DNA: TGTGCCAGCGGACAGGGGGTCCCCTACGAGCAGTACTTC
J: TRBJ2-1; V: TRBV27; D: TRBD2; size: .; CDR3: CASSLIGLVYNEQFF; DNA: TGTGCCAGCAGTTTGATAGGACTAGTCTACAATGAGCAGTTCTTC
J: TRBJ1-1; V: TRBV5-1; D: .; size: many; CDR3: CASRFQTEAFF; DNA: TGCGCCAGCAGGTTCCAGACTGAAGCTTTCTTT
J: TRBJ2-3; V: TRBV11-1; D: TRBD2; size: many; CDR3: CASSTPRLAGAGNTDTQYF; DNA: TGTGCCAGCAGCACCCCCAGACTAGCGGGCGCGGGGAACACAGATACGCAGTATTTT
J: TRBJ1-5; V: TRBV19; D: .; size: once; CDR3: CASSIPFRGVGNQPQHF; DNA: TGTGCCAGTAGTATACCTTTCAGGGGAGTCGGCAATCAGCCCCAGCATTTT
J: TRBJ2-7; V: TRBV19; D: .; size: few; CDR3: CASSIWGTPYEQYF; DNA: TGTGCCAGTAGTATTTGGGGCACTCCCTACGAGCAGTACTTC
J: TRBJ2-5; V: TRBV7-9; D: TRBD2; size: .; CDR3: CASRRGLAGVSETQYF; DNA: TGTGCCAGCAGACGAGGACTAGCGGGAGTTAGCGAGACCCAGTACTTC
J: TRBJ1-1; V: TRBV3-1; D: .; size: many; CDR3: CASSLQWGALTEAFF; DNA: TGTGCCAGCAGCCTGCAATGGGGGGCGCTTACTGAAGCTTTCTTT
J: TRBJ1-5; V: TRBV4-1; D: .; size: .; CDR3: CASSQELVQRSNQPQHF; DNA: TGCGCCAGCAGCCAAGAGTTGGTACAGAGGAGCAATCAGCCCCAGCATTTT
J: TRBJ1-1; V: TRBV5-1; D: .; size: many; CDR3: CASSNRVLNTEAFF; DNA: TGCGCCAGCAGCAACAGGGTCCTGAACACTGAAGCTTTCTTT
J: TRBJ2-2; V: TRBV7-6; D: .; size: .; CDR3: CASSLVPGRTNTGELFF; DNA: TGTGCCAGCAGCTTAGTTCCGGGCAGGACGAACACCGGGGAGCTGTTTTTT
J: TRBJ2-7; V: TRBV7-9; D: .; size: .; CDR3: CASSLNPDFDYEQYF; DNA: TGTGCCAGCAGCTTAAACCCGGACTTCGACTACGAGCAGTACTTC
J: TRBJ2-5; V: TRBV5-8; D: .; size: many; CDR3: CASSPTSTTQETQYF; DNA: TGTGCCAGCAGCCCCACTAGCACCACCCAAGAGACCCAGTACTTC
J: TRBJ2-5; V: TRBV7-6; D: TRBD2; size: many; CDR3: CASSPRGSGVLQETQYF; DNA: TGTGCCAGCAGCCCAAGGGGTAGCGGGGTACTTCAAGAGACCCAGTACTTC
J: TRBJ2-3; V: TRBV7-8; D: TRBD2; size: many; CDR3: CASSLERLAGSRDTQYF; DNA: TGTGCCAGCAGCTTAGAGCGCCTAGCGGGGTCGAGAGATACGCAGTATTTT
J: TRBJ2-7; V: TRBV20-1; D: .; size: .; CDR3: CSATGRTISSYEQYF; DNA: TGCAGTGCTACGGGCAGAACGATCAGCTCCTACGAGCAGTACTTC
J: TRBJ1-5; V: TRBV27; D: .; size: .; CDR3: CASADGTYNQPQHF; DNA: TGTGCCAGCGCAGACGGGACGTACAATCAGCCCCAGCATTTT
J: TRBJ1-1; V: TRBV4-2; D: .; size: .; CDR3: CASSQEVSGWAATEAFF; DNA: TGTGCCAGCAGCCAAGAGGTAAGTGGCTGGGCGGCCACTGAAGCTTTCTTT
J: TRBJ1-2; V: TRBV15; D: .; size: .; CDR3: CATSSDLLIYTF; DNA: TGTGCCACCAGCAGCGACCTATTAATCTACACCTTC
J: TRBJ1-5; V: TRBV6-1; D: .; size: .; CDR3: CASSEGGVRPQHF; DNA: TGTGCCAGCAGTGAAGGGGGGGTTAGGCCCCAGCATTTT
J: TRBJ2-7; V: TRBV2; D: TRBD1; size: many; CDR3: CASLPGTGRGEQYF; DNA: TGTGCCAGCCTCCCTGGGACAGGGAGGGGGGAGCAGTACTTC
J: TRBJ2-3; V: TRBV5-1; D: .; size: many; CDR3: CASSLEAQGDTQYF; DNA: TGCGCCAGCAGCTTGGAGGCCCAGGGTGATACGCAGTATTTT
J: TRBJ2-3; V: TRBV7-9; D: .; size: few; CDR3: CASSFFRYSTDTQYF; DNA: TGTGCCAGCAGCTTTTTCAGATATAGCACAGATACGCAGTATTTT
J: TRBJ1-1; V: TRBV3-1; D: .; size: many; CDR3: CASSQAHLAEAFF; DNA: TGTGCCAGCAGCCAAGCGCATTTGGCGGAAGCTTTCTTT
J: TRBJ2-3; V: TRBV10-3; D: TRBD2; size: .; CDR3: CAIRTTSGGLSTDTQYF; DNA: TGTGCCATCAGAACGACTAGCGGGGGCCTCAGCACAGATACGCAGTATTTT
J: TRBJ2-7; V: TRBV5-6; D: TRBD1; size: few; CDR3: CASSLGDSTYEQYF; DNA: TGTGCCAGCAGCTTAGGGGACAGTACCTACGAGCAGTACTTC